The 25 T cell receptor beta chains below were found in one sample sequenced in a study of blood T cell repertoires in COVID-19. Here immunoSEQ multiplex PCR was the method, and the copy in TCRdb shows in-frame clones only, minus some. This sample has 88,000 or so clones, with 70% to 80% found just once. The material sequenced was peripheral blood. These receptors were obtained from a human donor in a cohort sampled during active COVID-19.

In nucleotides, the CDR3 is TGTGCCAGCAGTGAAGCCAGGGTGGGCGAGCAGTACTTC. As protein: CASSEARVGEQYF. The rearrangement joins TRBV2 to TRBJ2-7; D perhaps matches TRBD1 (5 bases). The CDR3 contains 13 residues. Trimming pared 0 bases from V and 6 bases from J, leaving 9 bases between. Germline values: CDR1 SNHLY, CDR2 FYNNEI.

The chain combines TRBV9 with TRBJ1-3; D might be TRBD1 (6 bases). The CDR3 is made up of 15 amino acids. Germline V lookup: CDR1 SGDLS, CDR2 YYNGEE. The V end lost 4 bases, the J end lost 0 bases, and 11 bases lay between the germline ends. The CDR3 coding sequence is TGTGCCAGCAGCCGGGACACCAACTCTGGAAACACCATATATTTT. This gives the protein CASSRDTNSGNTIYF.

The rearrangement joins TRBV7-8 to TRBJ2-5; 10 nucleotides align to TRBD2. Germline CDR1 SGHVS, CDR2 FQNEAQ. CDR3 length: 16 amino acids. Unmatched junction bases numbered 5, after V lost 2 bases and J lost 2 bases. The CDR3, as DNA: TGTGCCAGCAGCTTACTACCTAGCGGGAGTCAAGAGACCCAGTACTTC. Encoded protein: CASSLLPSGSQETQYF.

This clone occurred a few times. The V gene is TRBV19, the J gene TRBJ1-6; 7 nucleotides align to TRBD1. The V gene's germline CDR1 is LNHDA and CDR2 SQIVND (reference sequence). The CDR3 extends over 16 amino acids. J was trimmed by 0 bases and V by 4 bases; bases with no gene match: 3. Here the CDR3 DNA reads TGTGCCAGTAGTACCCGACAGGGCTCCTATAATTCACCCCTCCACTTT. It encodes CASSTRQGSYNSPLHF.

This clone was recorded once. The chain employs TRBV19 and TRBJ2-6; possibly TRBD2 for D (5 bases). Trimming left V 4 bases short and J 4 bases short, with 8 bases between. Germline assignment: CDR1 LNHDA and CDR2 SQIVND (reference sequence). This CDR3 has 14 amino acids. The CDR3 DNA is TGTGCCAGTAGTACTACGGGAGGGGCCAACGTCCTGACTTTC. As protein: CASSTTGGANVLTF.

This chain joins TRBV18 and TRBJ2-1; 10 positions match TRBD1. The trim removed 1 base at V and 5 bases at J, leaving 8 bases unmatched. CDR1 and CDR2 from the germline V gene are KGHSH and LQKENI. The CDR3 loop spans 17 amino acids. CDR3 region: CASSPRQPGTGDNEQFF. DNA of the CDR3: TGTGCCAGCTCACCACGACAACCCGGGACAGGGGACAATGAGCAGTTCTTC.

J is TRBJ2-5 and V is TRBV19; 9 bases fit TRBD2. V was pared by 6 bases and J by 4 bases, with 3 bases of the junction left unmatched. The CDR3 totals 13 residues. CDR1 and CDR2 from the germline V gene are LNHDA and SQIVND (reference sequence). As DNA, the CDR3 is TGTGCCAGTAGAAGGACTAGCGCAGAGACCCAGTACTTC. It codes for CASRRTSAETQYF.

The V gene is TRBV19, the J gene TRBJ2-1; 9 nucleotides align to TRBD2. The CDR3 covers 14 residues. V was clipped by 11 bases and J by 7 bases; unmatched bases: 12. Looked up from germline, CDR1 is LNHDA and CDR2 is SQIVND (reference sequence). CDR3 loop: CASNRASGMNEQFF. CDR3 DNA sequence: TGTGCCTCAAATCGGGCTAGCGGGATGAATGAGCAGTTCTTC.

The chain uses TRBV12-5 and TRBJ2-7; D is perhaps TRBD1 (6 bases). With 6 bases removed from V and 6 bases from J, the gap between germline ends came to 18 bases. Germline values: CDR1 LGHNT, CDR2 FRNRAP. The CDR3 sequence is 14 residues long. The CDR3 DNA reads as TGTGCTAGTGGAGAGCCGGGACAAGTATCCGAGCAGTACTTC. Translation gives CASGEPGQVSEQYF.

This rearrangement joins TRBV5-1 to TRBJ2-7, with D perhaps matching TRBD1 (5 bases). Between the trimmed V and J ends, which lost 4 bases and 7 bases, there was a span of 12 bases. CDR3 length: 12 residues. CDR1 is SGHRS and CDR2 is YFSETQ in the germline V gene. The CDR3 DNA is TGCGCCAGCAGCCCCCAGGGTTGGGAGCAGTACTTC. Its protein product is CASSPQGWEQYF.

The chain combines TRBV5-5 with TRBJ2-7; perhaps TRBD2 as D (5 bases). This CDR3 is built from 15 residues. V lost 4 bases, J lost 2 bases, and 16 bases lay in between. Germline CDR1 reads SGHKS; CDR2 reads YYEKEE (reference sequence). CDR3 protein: CASSPAPEVTYEQYF. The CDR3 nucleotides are TGTGCCAGCAGCCCGGCGCCGGAGGTGACCTACGAGCAGTACTTC.

CDR3 region: CASGLGPAGMDEQYF. The CDR3 DNA reads as TGTGCTAGTGGTTTAGGCCCGGCGGGGATGGACGAGCAGTACTTC. The gene calls are TRBV12-5 and TRBJ2-7; tentative D call: TRBD2 (6 bases). The CDR3 is made up of 15 amino acids. V was shortened by 3 bases and J by 5 bases, with 17 bases between the two germline ends. The germline gives CDR1 LGHNT, CDR2 FRNRAP.

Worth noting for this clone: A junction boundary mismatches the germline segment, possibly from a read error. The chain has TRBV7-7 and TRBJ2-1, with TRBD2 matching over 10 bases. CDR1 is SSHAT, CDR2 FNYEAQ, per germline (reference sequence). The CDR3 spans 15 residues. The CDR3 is CASSPGLASDNEQFF. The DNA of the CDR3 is TGTGCTAGCAGCCCGGGACTAGCGAGCGACAATGAGCAGTTCTTC. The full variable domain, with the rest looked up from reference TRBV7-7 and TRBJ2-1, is GAGVSQSPRYKVTKRGQDVTLRCDPISSHATLYWYQQALGQGPEFLTYFNYEAQPDKSGLPSDRFSAERPEGSISTLTIQRTEQRDSAMYRCASSPGLASDNEQFFGPGTRLTVL.

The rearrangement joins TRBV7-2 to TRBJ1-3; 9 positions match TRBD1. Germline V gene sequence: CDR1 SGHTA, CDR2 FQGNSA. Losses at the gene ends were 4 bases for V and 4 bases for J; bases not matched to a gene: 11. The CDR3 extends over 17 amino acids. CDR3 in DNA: TGTGCCAGCAGCTCCCTCTCCGGGACAGGGTCAGGAAACACCATATATTTT. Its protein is CASSSLSGTGSGNTIYF.

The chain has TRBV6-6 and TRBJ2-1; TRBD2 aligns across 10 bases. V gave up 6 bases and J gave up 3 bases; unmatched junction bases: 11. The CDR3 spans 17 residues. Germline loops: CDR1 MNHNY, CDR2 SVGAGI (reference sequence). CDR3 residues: CASSRPPSGRYYNEQFF. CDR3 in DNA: TGTGCCAGCAGCCGACCTCCTAGCGGGAGATACTACAATGAGCAGTTCTTC.

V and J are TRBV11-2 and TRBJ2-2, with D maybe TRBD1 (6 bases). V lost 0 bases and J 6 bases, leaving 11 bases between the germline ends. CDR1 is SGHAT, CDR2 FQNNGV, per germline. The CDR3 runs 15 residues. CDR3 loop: CASSLDLAGAGELFF. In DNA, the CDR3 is TGTGCCAGCAGCTTAGATCTCGCAGGGGCCGGGGAGCTGTTTTTT.

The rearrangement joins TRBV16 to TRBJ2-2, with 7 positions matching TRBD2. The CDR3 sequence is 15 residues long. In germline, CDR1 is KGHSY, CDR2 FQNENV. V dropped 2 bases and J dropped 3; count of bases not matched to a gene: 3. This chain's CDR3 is CASSQSGVDTGELFF. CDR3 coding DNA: TGTGCCAGCAGCCAAAGCGGGGTCGACACCGGGGAGCTGTTTTTT.

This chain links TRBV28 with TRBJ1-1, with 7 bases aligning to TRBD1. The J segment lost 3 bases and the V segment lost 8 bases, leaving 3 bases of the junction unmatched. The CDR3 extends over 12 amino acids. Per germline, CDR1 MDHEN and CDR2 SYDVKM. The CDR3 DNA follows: TGTGCCAGCCAAGACAGGGACACTGAAGCTTTCTTT. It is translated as CASQDRDTEAFF.

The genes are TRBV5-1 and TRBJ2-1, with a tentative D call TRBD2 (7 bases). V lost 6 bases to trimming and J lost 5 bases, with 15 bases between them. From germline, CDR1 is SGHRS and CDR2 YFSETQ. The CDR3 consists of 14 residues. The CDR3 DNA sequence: TGCGCCAGCATGAGGGGGACTAACAACAATGAGCAGTTCTTC. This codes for CASMRGTNNNEQFF.

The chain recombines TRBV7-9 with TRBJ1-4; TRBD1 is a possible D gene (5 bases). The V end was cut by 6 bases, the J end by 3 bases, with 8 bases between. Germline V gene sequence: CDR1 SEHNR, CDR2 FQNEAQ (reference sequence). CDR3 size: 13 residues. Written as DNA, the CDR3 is TGTGCCAGCAGGCGGGGGGCTAATGAAAAACTGTTTTTT. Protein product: CASRRGANEKLFF.

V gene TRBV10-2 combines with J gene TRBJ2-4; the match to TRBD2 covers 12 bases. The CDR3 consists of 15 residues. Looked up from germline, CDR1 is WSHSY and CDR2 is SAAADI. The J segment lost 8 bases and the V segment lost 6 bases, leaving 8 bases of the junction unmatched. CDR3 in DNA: TGCGCCAGCAGAGTGGGACTAGCGGGCTTGGACATTCAGTACTTC. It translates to CASRVGLAGLDIQYF.

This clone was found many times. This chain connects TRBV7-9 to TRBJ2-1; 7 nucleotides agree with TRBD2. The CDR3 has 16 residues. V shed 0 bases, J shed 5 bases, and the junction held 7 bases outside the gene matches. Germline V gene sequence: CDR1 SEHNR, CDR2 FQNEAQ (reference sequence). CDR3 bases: TGTGCCAGCAGCTTAGCAAGGCGGGAGCGGGACAATGAGCAGTTCTTC. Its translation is CASSLARRERDNEQFF.

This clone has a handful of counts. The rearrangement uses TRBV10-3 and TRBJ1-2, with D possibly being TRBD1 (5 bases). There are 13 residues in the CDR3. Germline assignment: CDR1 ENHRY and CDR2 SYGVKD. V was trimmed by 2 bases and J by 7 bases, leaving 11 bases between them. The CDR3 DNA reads TGTGCCATCAGTGAGGCCAGGGTGGCTGGCTACACCTTC. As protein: CAISEARVAGYTF.

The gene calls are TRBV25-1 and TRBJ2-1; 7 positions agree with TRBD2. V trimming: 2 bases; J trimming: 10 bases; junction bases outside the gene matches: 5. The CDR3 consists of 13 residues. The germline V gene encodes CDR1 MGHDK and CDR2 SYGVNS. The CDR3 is CASSEPGLREQFF. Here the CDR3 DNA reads TGTGCCAGCAGTGAACCGGGACTAAGAGAGCAGTTCTTC.

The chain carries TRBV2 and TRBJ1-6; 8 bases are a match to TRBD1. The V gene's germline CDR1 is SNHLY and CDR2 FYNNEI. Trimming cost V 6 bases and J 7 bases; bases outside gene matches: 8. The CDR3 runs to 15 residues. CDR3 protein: CASRSGQGRNSPLHF. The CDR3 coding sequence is TGTGCCAGCAGATCCGGACAGGGACGAAATTCACCCCTCCACTTT.